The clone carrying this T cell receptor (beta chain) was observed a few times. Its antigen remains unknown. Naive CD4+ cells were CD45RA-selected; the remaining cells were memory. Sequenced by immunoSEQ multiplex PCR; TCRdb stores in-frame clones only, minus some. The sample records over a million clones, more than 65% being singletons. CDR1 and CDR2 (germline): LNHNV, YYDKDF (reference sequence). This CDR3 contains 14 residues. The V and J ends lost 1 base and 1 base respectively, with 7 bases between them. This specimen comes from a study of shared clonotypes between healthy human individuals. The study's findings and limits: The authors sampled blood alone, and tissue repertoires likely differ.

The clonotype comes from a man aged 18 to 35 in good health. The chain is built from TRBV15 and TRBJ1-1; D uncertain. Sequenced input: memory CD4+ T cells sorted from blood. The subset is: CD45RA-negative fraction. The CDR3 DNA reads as TGTGCCACCAGCAGAGCCACTTCGAACACTGAAGCTTTCTTT. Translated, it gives CATSRATSNTEAFF.